This T cell receptor beta chain was found in a study of cytomegalovirus exposure and HLA in healthy donors. Overall study context: About 80 million unique TCRs from HLA-typed donors made up an early data release.

Notes on the study in general: TCR beta chains numbering more than 150 were designated cytomegalovirus-associated. Among TCR sequences, most were rare, though some public TCRs appeared in many donors. Exclusion as indistinguishable affected some V segments, including TRBV6-2 and TRBV6-3.

This CDR3 has 14 residues. V lost 6 bases, J lost 8 bases, and 16 bases lay in between. Germline CDR1 is MNHNY and CDR2 is SVGAGI (reference sequence). PCR amplification relied on 60 Vbeta primers (plus 13 Jbeta primers). Profiling relied on immunoSEQ multiplex PCR, and the TCRdb table lists in-frame clones only, not all of them. The sample has roughly 65,000 clones; 65% to 80% are singletons. This clone occurred a few times. What it binds is unknown. The receptor comes from a man aged 35-49 years in good health and CMV-seropositive. The source material was PBMCs. The rearrangement joins TRBV6-6 to TRBJ1-4, with a possible D match to TRBD1 (5 bases). The CDR3 DNA reads as TGTGCCAGCAGCCAGGGCCAGGGAGGCGAAAAACTGTTTTTT. Translated: CASSQGQGGEKLFF.